This is a list of T cell receptor beta chains from one sample in a study of blood T cells in healthy people across ages. A single record per CDR3 protein comes from TCRdb applying MiXCR to the 5' RACE reads. Of hundreds of thousands of distinct CDR3 sequences in the sample, around half were seen once. The sequenced material came from blood. Receptors originate from a woman in her sixties in good health. The CDR3 runs from the conserved cysteine through the conserved F or W.

V | CDR3
TRBV20-1 | CSALTGTSGVADTQYF
TRBV11-3 | CASSLGLAGELYNEQFF
TRBV5-1 | CASSLIPRQGDEQFF
TRBV4-3 | CASSYRGHGSPLHF
TRBV6-6 | CASSYPDWDYGYTF
TRBV7-2 | CASSSQALVEKLFF
TRBV2 | CASMLVSYEQYF
TRBV27 | CASSLGLAAPREQFF
TRBV27 | CASSVAFKGETQYF
TRBV6-1 | CASSDGKLVENIQYF
TRBV4-2 | CASSQDRLNEQFF
TRBV24-1 | CATSDSTAGGAHEQYF
TRBV7-2 | CASSARDGGRGYTF
TRBV7-8 | CASSSPVGGPGEQYF
TRBV10-3 | CAIGGAYGNTIYF
TRBV3-1 | CASSFGRDGGVQYF
TRBV5-5 | CACSFRETSGRAADTQYF
TRBV7-3 | CASSPHTGQGTDTQYF
TRBV9 | CASSGGLGGYGYTF
TRBV11-2 | CASSLRGLAGYNEQYF
TRBV20-1 | CSARETSRYEQYF
TRBV12-3/TRBV12-4 | CASSFVTSGRYNEQFF
TRBV29-1 | CSADASGRAGDDEQFF
TRBV30 | CAWSTSGEQFF
TRBV4-3 | CASSQDHLGTQYF
TRBV20-1 | CSARGTRGQETQYF
TRBV7-3 | CASSLDLSGTEAFF
TRBV21-1 | CASSKKVNTEAFF
TRBV29-1 | CSANPGLPGYNEQYF
TRBV11-3 | CASSRPGTASSYEQYF
TRBV28 | CASSATYNEQFF
TRBV20-1 | CSVRTGKYEQYF
TRBV28 | CASSFMGSGRGAPKTQYF
TRBV3-1 | CASSQVILTGRGEQYF
TRBV10-3 | CAISDGTGDSPLHF
TRBV15 | CATSRDTDIDYGYTF
TRBV20-1 | CSARDRGTSGRNEQYF
TRBV27 | CASSLIGGDRGGYEQYF
TRBV20-1 | CSARAFVEGDNSPLHF
TRBV25-1 | CAGSAANYGYTF
TRBV5-1 | CASRLVTGANVLTF
TRBV9 | CASSFYGTPDNSPLHF
TRBV4-3 | CASSQDPSETQYF
TRBV2 | CASSERGQRLYEQYF
TRBV20-1 | CSARGSSGPEYNEQFF
TRBV28 | CASSSMTGGGYEQYF
TRBV20-1 | CSASFDTQYF
TRBV4-3 | CASSQEVTSRQFF
TRBV7-7 | CASSFGRGLYRSSYEQYF
TRBV6-5 | CANGRSYEQYF
TRBV18 | CASPRREQGHRGDTEAFF
TRBV6-6 | CASSQYRVHGEQYF
TRBV2 | CASTKRLAGSTDTQYF
TRBV10-3 | CAISESTFEAFF
TRBV10-3 | CAISEGSGGYTF
TRBV7-2 | CASSFRGLNYGYTF
TRBV4-3 | CASSQAYGNSRATDTQYF
TRBV7-6 | CASSLALPGQGRNEQFF
TRBV20-1 | CSSRPRENEQFF